What follows are 9 T cell receptor beta chains derived from one specimen sequenced in a study of T cell responses to AZD1222 COVID-19 vaccine. Only in-frame clones appear in the TCRdb table, and some are missing; sequencing was by immunoSEQ multiplex PCR. This sample has around 150,000 clones; less than 95% occur once, and the top ten carry about 0.6%. This specimen was peripheral blood, taken on day 0 of AZD1222 vaccination. These receptors all stem from an adult in good health.

V gene TRBV27 combines with J gene TRBJ1-1; D not certain. V was cut by 5 bases and J by 4 bases, with 11 bases left in between. The CDR3 is 13 amino acids. CDR1 is MNHEY and CDR2 is SMNVEV in the germline V gene (reference sequence). The CDR3 nucleotides read TGTGCCAGCAGTCCCTCATGGACCACTGAAGCTTTCTTT. It codes for CASSPSWTTEAFF.

This rearrangement joins TRBV27 to TRBJ2-7; 10 positions agree with TRBD2. V was pared by 0 bases and J by 5 bases, with 4 bases of the junction left unmatched. Germline CDR1 MNHEY, CDR2 SMNVEV (reference sequence). The CDR3 runs to 15 residues. In nucleotides, the CDR3 is TGTGCCAGCAGTTTATCAAGCGGGAGGGGGAACGAGCAGTACTTC. It yields the protein CASSLSSGRGNEQYF.

This clone was found once. V usage is TRBV6-5 and J usage is TRBJ1-3, with 8 nucleotides matching TRBD1. The trim removed 10 bases at V and 4 bases at J, leaving 12 bases unmatched. CDR3 length: 15 amino acids. CDR1 is MNHEY, CDR2 SVGAGI, per germline. The CDR3 sequence is CATQLQGDIGNTIYF. CDR3 DNA sequence: TGTGCCACCCAGTTACAGGGGGACATCGGAAACACCATATATTTT.

The rearrangement joins TRBV6-1 to TRBJ1-4; D gene ambiguous. The germline V gene encodes CDR1 MNHNS and CDR2 SASEGT. V gave up 3 bases and J gave up 8 bases, with 10 bases separating them. The CDR3 sequence is 13 residues long. The CDR3 reads CASSEVGREKLFF. The CDR3 DNA reads as TGTGCCAGCAGTGAGGTTGGGAGGGAAAAACTGTTTTTT.

The chain carries TRBV27 and TRBJ1-1, with TRBD1 as a possible D gene (6 bases). Germline lookup yields CDR1 MNHEY and CDR2 SMNVEV (reference sequence). The CDR3 is made up of 13 amino acids. V lost 9 bases and J lost 1, with 12 bases in between. In nucleotides, the CDR3 is TGTGCCAGTTGGGGGCAGGGGAACACTGAAGCTTTCTTT. It is translated as CASWGQGNTEAFF.

The chain's CDR3 is CASSSRQSSPLHF. CDR3 in DNA: TGTGCCAGCAGCTCCCGTCAGTCGTCACCCCTCCACTTT. The rearrangement links TRBV7-2 to TRBJ1-6; D remains unclear. There are 13 residues in the CDR3. The ends were cut back, 4 bases at V and 10 bases at J, with 11 bases in the middle. Germline CDR1 and CDR2: SGHTA and FQGNSA. Filled out from reference TRBV7-2 and TRBJ1-6, the complete variable domain reads GAGVSQSPSNKVTEKGKDVELRCDPISGHTALYWYRQSLGQGLEFLIYFQGNSAPDKSGLPSDRFSAERTGGSVSTLTIQRTQQEDSAVYLCASSSRQSSPLHFGNGTRLTVT.

As regards this clone: This same CDR3 is encoded by further DNA sequences in the sample. This rearrangement joins TRBV6-5 to TRBJ1-1; D is unresolved. Trimming removed 2 bases at V and 2 bases at J, with 6 bases between. There are 13 residues in the CDR3. Germline CDR1 reads MNHEY; CDR2 reads SVGAGI. The CDR3 bases are TGTGCCAGCAGTTACAGAGATAACACTGAAGCTTTCTTT. Translated, it gives CASSYRDNTEAFF.

This clone was recorded once. The rearrangement uses TRBV9 and TRBJ1-4; D is perhaps TRBD1 (5 bases). V was shortened by 3 bases and J by 5 bases, with 11 bases between the two germline ends. Germline V gene data show CDR1 as SGDLS and CDR2 as YYNGEE. CDR3 length: 14 amino acids. This chain's CDR3 is CASSAQGFNEKLFF. The CDR3 coding sequence is TGTGCCAGCAGCGCTCAGGGATTCAATGAAAAACTGTTTTTT.

This chain uses TRBV19 with TRBJ1-1; D is uncertain. The CDR3 is 14 amino acids. V dropped 2 bases and J dropped 4 bases, with 11 bases sitting between them. Germline CDR1 reads LNHDA; CDR2 reads SQIVND (reference sequence). Here the CDR3 reads CASSIREGLTEAFF. CDR3 coding DNA: TGTGCCAGTAGTATAAGGGAGGGTCTCACTGAAGCTTTCTTT.